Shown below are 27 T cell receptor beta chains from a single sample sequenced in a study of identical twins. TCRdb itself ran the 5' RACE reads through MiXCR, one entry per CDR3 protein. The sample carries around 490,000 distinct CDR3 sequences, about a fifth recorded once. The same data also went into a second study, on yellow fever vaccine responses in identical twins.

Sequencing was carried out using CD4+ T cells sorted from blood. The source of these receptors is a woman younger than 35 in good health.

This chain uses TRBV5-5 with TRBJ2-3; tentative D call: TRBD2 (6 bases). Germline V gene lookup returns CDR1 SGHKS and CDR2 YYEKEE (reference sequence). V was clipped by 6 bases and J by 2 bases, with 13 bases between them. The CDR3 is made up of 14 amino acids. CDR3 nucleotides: TGTGCCAGCACCTCCGGGAGATTCACAGATACGCAGTATTTT. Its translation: CASTSGRFTDTQYF.

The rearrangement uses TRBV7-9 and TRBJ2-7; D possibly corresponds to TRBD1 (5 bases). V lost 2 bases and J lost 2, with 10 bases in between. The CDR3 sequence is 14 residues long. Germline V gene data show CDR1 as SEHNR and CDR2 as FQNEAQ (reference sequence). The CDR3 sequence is CASSLQGSTYEQYV. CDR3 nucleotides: TGTGCCAGCAGCTTACAGGGCTCGACCTACGAGCAGTACGTC.

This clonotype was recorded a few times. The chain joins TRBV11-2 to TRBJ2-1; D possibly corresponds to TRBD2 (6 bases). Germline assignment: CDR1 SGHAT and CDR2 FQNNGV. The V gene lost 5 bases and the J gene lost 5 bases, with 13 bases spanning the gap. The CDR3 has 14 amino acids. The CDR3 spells CASSKGLYNNEQFF. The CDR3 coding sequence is TGTGCCAGCAGCAAGGGACTTTACAACAATGAGCAGTTCTTC.

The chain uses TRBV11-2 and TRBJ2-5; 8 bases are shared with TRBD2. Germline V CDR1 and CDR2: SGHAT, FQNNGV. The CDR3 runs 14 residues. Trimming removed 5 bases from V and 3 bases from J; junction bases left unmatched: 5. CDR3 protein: CASSKTSVKETQYF. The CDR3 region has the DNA TGTGCCAGCAGCAAGACTAGCGTGAAAGAGACCCAGTACTTC.

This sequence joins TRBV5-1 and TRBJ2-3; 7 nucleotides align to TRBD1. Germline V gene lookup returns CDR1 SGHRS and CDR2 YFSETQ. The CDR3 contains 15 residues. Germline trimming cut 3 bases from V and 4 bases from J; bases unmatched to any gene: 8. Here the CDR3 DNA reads TGCGCCAGCAGCTGGAGACAGGGAGTCGCAGATACGCAGTATTTT. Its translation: CASSWRQGVADTQYF.

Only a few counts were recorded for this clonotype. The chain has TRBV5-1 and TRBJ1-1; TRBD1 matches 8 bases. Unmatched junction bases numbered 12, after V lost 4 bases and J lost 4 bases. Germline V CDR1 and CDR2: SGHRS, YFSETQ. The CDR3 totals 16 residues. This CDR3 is CASSVGRDRISTEAFF. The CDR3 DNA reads TGCGCCAGCAGCGTAGGCCGGGACAGGATTAGCACTGAAGCTTTCTTT.

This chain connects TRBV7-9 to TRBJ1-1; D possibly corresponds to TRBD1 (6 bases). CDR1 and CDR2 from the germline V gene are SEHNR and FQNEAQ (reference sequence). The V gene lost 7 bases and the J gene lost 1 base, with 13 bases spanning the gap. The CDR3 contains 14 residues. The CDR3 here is CASNKGVGNTEAFF. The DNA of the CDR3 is TGTGCCAGCAACAAGGGGGTGGGGAACACTGAAGCTTTCTTT.

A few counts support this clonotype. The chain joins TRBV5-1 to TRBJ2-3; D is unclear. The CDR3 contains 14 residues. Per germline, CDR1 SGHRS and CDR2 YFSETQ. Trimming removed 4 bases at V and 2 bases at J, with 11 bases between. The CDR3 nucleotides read TGCGCCAGCAGCCGGACCCCAGTCACAGATACGCAGTATTTT. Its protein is CASSRTPVTDTQYF.

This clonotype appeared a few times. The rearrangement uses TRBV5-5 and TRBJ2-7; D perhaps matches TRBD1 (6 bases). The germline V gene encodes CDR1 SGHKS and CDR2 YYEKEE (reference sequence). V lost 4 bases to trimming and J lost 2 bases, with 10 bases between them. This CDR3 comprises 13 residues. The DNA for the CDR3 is TGTGCCAGCAGCCGGGACAATGCCTACGAGCAGTACTTC. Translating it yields CASSRDNAYEQYF.

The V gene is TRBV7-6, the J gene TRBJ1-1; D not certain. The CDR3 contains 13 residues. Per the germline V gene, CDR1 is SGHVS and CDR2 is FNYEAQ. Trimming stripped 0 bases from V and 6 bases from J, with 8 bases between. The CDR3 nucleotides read TGTGCCAGCAGCTTAGCTGGGCGAGCTGAAGCTTTCTTT. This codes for CASSLAGRAEAFF.

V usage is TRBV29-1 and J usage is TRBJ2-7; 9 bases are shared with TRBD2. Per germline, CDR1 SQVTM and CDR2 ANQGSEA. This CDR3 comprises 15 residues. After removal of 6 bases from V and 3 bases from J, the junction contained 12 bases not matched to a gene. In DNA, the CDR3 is TGCAGCGTCGCCTACCGTGGCGGGAGGGACTACGAGCAGTACTTC. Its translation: CSVAYRGGRDYEQYF.

The CDR3 DNA reads as TGTGCCAGCACGGACAGGGGGCAATCTGGAAACACCATATATTTT. This sequence encodes CASTDRGQSGNTIYF. The chain carries TRBV6-1 and TRBJ1-3; 11 bases align to TRBD1. This CDR3 contains 15 residues. With 7 bases clipped from V and 1 base from J, the junction kept 3 bases outside the gene matches. Looked up from germline, CDR1 is MNHNS and CDR2 is SASEGT.

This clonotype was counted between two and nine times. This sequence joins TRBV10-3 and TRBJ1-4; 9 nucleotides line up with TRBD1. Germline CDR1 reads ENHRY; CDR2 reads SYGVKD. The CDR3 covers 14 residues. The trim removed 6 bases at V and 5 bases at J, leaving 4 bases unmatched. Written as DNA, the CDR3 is TGTGCCATCAGCACCGGGACAGGGAATGAAAAACTGTTTTTT. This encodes CAISTGTGNEKLFF.

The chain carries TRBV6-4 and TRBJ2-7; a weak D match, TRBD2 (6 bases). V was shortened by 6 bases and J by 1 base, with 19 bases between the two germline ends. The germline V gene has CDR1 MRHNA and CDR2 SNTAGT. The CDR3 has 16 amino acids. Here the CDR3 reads CASSRGEERGSYEQYV. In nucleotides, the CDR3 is TGTGCCAGCAGCCGTGGGGAGGAACGGGGGTCCTACGAGCAGTACGTC.

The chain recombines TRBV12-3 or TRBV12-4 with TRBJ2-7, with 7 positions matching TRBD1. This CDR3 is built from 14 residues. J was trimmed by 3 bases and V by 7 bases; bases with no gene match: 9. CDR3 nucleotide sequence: TGTGCCAGCAATCTTGACGGACAGGTCTACGAGCAGTACTTC. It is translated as CASNLDGQVYEQYF.

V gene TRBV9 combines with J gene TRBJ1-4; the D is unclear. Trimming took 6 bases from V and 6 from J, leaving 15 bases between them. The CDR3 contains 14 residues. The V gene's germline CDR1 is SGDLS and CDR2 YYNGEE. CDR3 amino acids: CASTRAAVDEKLFF. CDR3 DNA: TGTGCCAGCACCCGGGCAGCCGTAGATGAAAAACTGTTTTTT.

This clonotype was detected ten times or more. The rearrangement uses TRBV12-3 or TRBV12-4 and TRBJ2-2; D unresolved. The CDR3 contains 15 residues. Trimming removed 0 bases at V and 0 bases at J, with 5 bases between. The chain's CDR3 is CASSLAGTNTGELFF. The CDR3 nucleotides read TGTGCCAGCAGTTTAGCAGGGACGAACACCGGGGAGCTGTTTTTT.

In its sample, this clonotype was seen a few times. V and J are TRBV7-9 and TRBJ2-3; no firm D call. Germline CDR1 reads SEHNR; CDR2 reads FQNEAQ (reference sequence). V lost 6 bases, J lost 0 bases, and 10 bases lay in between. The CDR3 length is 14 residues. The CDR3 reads CASRPNPSTDTQYF. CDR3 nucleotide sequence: TGTGCCAGCAGACCAAATCCTAGCACAGATACGCAGTATTTT.

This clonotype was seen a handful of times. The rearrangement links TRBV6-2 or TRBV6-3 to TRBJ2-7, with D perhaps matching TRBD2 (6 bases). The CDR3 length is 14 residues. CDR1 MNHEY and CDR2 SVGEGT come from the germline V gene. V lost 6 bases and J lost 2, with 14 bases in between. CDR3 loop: CASSNRLATYEQYF. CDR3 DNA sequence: TGTGCCAGCAGCAACAGGCTAGCGACCTACGAGCAGTACTTC.

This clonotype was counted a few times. The DNA for the CDR3 is TGTGCCAGCAGCCAAACAGGGTCGGGTGGCTACACCTTC. This gives the protein CASSQTGSGGYTF. The chain employs TRBV3-1 and TRBJ1-2, with D tentatively TRBD1 (6 bases). V was cut by 2 bases and J by 7 bases, with 11 bases left in between. Germline V gene data show CDR1 as LGHDT and CDR2 as YNNKEL (reference sequence). This CDR3 is built from 13 residues.

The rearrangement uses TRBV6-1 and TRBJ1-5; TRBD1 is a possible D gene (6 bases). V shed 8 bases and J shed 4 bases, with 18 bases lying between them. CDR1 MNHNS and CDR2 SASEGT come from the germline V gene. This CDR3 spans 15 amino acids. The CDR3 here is CASSTRNRENQPQHF. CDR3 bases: TGTGCCAGCTCCACCAGGAACAGGGAAAATCAGCCCCAGCATTTT.

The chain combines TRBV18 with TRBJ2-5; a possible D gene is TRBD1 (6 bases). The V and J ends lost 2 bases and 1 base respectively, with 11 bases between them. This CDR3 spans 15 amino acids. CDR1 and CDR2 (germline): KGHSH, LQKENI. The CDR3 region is CASSPTGIPQETQYF. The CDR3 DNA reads TGTGCCAGCTCACCAACAGGGATTCCCCAAGAGACCCAGTACTTC.

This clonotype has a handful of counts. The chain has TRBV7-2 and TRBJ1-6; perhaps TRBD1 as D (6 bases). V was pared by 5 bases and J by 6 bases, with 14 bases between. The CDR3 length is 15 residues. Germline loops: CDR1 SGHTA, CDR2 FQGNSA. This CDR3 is CASSRGYRVNSPLHF. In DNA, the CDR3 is TGTGCCAGCAGCCGAGGATACAGGGTTAATTCACCCCTCCACTTT.

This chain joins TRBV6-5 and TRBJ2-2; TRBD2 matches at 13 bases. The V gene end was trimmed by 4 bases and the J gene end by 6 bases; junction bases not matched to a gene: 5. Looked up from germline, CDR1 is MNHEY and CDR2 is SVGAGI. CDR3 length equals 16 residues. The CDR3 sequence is CASSSRTSGSAGELFF. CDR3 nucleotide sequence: TGTGCCAGCAGTTCCCGGACTAGCGGGAGTGCCGGGGAGCTGTTTTTT.

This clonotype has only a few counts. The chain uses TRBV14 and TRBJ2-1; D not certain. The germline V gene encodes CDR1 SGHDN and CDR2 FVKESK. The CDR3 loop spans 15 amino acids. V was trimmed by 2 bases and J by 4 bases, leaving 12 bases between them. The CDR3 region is CASSQPLTPYNEQFF. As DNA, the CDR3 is TGTGCCAGCAGCCAACCACTAACACCGTACAATGAGCAGTTCTTC.

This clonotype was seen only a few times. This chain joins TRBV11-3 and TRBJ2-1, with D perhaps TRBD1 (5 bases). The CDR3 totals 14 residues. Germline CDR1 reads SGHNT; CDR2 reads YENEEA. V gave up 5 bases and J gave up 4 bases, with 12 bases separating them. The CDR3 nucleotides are TGTGCCAGCAGCACAAAGACAGTGTACAATGAGCAGTTCTTC. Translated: CASSTKTVYNEQFF.

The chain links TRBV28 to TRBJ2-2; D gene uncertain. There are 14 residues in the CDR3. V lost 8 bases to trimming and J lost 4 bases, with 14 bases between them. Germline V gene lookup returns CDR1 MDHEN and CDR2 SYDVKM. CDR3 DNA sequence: TGTGCCAGCTCTATTTCGGGCACCACCGGGGAGCTGTTTTTT. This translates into CASSISGTTGELFF.